Reported below is one T cell receptor beta chain. Its antigen remains unknown. Germline trimming cut 3 bases from V and 2 bases from J; bases unmatched to any gene: 7. This CDR3 is 16 amino acids long. Germline values: CDR1 ENHRY, CDR2 SYGVKD. The data originate from a study of blood T cells in healthy people across ages. Findings and caveats of the study: Unsorted PBMC material precluded a definitive naive versus antigen-experienced comparison. Significant beta diversity loss was already apparent by age roughly 40, declining roughly linearly. Naive T cell percentage by flow cytometry tracked strongly with beta diversity.

Through a sample-barcoded 5' primer and a J-beta primer mix, a second PCR was run for about 7 to 12 cycles. One entry per CDR3 protein results from TCRdb running MiXCR on the 5' RACE reads. The sample has 700,000 to 900,000 distinct CDR3 sequences; approximately 55% are singletons. The sequencing input was blood. The V and J genes are TRBV10-3 and TRBJ2-3; 8 positions match TRBD1. The sequence was collected from a man at least 80 years old in good health. CDR3 sequence reads: CAISDPDRGYTDTQYF. The CDR3 DNA sequence: TGTGCCATCAGTGATCCCGACAGGGGATACACAGATACGCAGTATTTT.